The rows below give T cell receptor beta chains drawn from one sample of a study of Graves' ophthalmopathy and Graves' hyperthyroidism. Each CDR3 protein gets one entry after TCRdb re-called the multiplex PCR reads with MiXCR. The table has about 740,000 distinct CDR3 sequences, roughly 40% seen once. Material for sequencing was peripheral blood. The source is an adult man with Graves' ophthalmopathy. The CDR3 runs from the conserved cysteine through the conserved F or W. The order of the fields is clone size, V gene, J gene, CDR3 protein. Clone size, where shown, is once, few, many, or a class for clones that have expanded.

>.|TRBV20-1|TRBJ1-6
CSAIKTGDPPLHF
>few|TRBV20-1|TRBJ1-6
CSAGGTGTGNYNSPLHF
>.|TRBV20-1|TRBJ2-3
CSLTRVASTDTQYF
>many|TRBV29-1|TRBJ2-7
CSVARTPGYEQYF
>many|TRBV9|TRBJ1-6
CASSGLGQQSPLHF
>.|TRBV2|TRBJ2-2
CASSGLAAGELFF
>.|TRBV7-6|TRBJ1-5
CASSPATGISNQPQHF
>many|TRBV5-1|TRBJ1-2
CASSPIDRGNGYTF
>few|TRBV12-3/TRBV12-4|TRBJ2-7
CASSLDLGSHEQYF
>.|TRBV25-1|TRBJ2-2
CAWREGGELFF
>.|TRBV7-8|TRBJ2-5
CASSYTDKKKTQYF
>.|TRBV2|TRBJ1-5
CASSGTGSGETQHF
>.|TRBV10-3|TRBJ1-1
CASSDPRVSTEAFF
>.|TRBV2|TRBJ2-7
CASSEEGRPEQYF
>.|TRBV5-6|TRBJ1-4
CAGSLDGTGNEKLFF
>.|TRBV9|TRBJ1-2
CASSWGGGEIYGYTF
>few|TRBV11-2|TRBJ2-7
CASSFRQGDSYEQYF
>few|TRBV2|TRBJ2-6
CASSFGGSYSGANVLTF
>once|TRBV5-1|TRBJ1-2
CASGRRDYGYTF
>many|TRBV6-6|TRBJ1-6
CASSYARTAPLHF
>.|TRBV10-3|TRBJ1-6
CAIRGSNSGGANNSPLHF
>.|TRBV7-9|TRBJ1-1
CASSSEKRGGFTEAFF
>.|TRBV29-1|TRBJ1-2
CSVGGQGLSGYTF
>.|TRBV5-5|TRBJ2-5
CVSSLGLAGMETQYF
>.|TRBV9|TRBJ1-4
CASSVAGTGGEKLFF
>few|TRBV20-1|TRBJ1-4
CSARTGPGEKLFF
>many|TRBV2|TRBJ1-2
CASSLGGRHYGYTF
>.|TRBV10-1|TRBJ1-6
CASSVGQNGNSPLHF
>few|TRBV12-3/TRBV12-4|TRBJ2-7
CASSLSQNYEQYF
>.|TRBV7-6|TRBJ1-1
CASSFRTSNTEAFF
>.|TRBV11-2|TRBJ1-6
CASSKDRVEDYNSPLHF
>many|TRBV7-9|TRBJ1-2
CASRKGPEGYTF
>once|TRBV7-3|TRBJ1-1
CASSPKGFGDTEAFF
>many|TRBV29-1|TRBJ1-2
CSAQGAGYGYTF
>.|TRBV10-3|TRBJ2-7
CASSFWTQSGDEQYF
>many|TRBV7-2|TRBJ1-6
CASSLDPRRSPLHF
>.|TRBV27|TRBJ1-5
CASLWTGPQPQHF
>.|TRBV20-1|TRBJ1-2
CSARDRGLGGYTF
>.|TRBV7-2|TRBJ2-7
CASSLNRVGSEQYF
>few|TRBV6-6|TRBJ1-1
CASSYFRETGRNTEAFF
>.|TRBV20-1|TRBJ1-5
CSAGSGLRSNQPQHF
>many|TRBV29-1|TRBJ2-7
CSVQDYPYEQYF
>many|TRBV10-3|TRBJ2-7
CAISDTGSEQYF
>many|TRBV9|TRBJ1-2
CASNRHLDGYTF
>.|TRBV19|TRBJ1-6
CASREVATIYNSPLHF
>few|TRBV15|TRBJ1-2
CATSRTGYGYTF
>few|TRBV2|TRBJ2-7
CAGGTAYEQYF
>few|TRBV7-9|TRBJ1-1
CASSLLMGGWGGGTEAFF
>few|TRBV20-1|TRBJ1-1
CSARDLGNEAFF
>many|TRBV10-3|TRBJ1-5
CAIGRGDQPQHF
>many|TRBV29-1|TRBJ1-1
CSVEVRGAEAFF
>.|TRBV7-8|TRBJ2-2
CASSSGQIPNTGELFF
>many|TRBV19|TRBJ1-5
CASSQTGVGQPQHF
>many|TRBV29-1|TRBJ2-5
CSVVKARIQETQYF
>few|TRBV20-1|TRBJ2-5
CSARDALAARETQYF